A single sample gave rise to the 5 T cell receptor beta chains below, sequenced in a study of identical twins (dated by TCRdb to 2016 to 2017). The library came from 5' RACE. Data came from an Illumina HiSeq 2000. TCRdb's own reprocessing of the public reads used fastp at Q25 and MiXCR and kept productive beta chains. Here each entry gathers all rows of one CDR3 protein and keeps the most common genes and DNA. Across this sample there are 1.5 million to 2 million distinct CDR3 sequences, with 25% to 35% seen only once. The ten biggest clones cover over 0.25% of the sample. Sequenced input: cord blood. The receptors come from a newborn girl in good health.

The chain has TRBV27 and TRBJ2-1; 8 bases fit TRBD2. The CDR3 loop spans 16 amino acids. Germline V gives CDR1 MNHEY, CDR2 SMNVEV (reference sequence). The trim removed 4 bases at V and 0 bases at J, leaving 5 bases unmatched. In DNA form, the CDR3 reads TGTGCCAGCAGTTCCCCGACTAGCGACTCCTACAATGAGCAGTTCTTC. Translating it yields CASSSPTSDSYNEQFF.

The V and J genes are TRBV20-1 and TRBJ1-2, with D maybe TRBD1 (5 bases). The CDR3 is made up of 13 amino acids. Germline CDR1 reads DFQATT; CDR2 reads SNEGSKA (reference sequence). The V gene lost 8 bases and the J gene lost 4 bases, with 17 bases spanning the gap. CDR3 region: CSSAGVPGYGYTF. The CDR3 DNA sequence: TGCAGTAGCGCGGGGGTCCCTGGCTATGGCTACACCTTC.

This clonotype was picked up a small number of times. The V and J genes are TRBV12-3 or TRBV12-4 and TRBJ2-3; D might be TRBD2 (5 bases). This CDR3 region has 16 residues. Trimming took 5 bases from V and 2 from J, leaving 17 bases between them. CDR3 DNA: TGTGCCAGCAGTACCCAGCCTAGCCTCTACACAGATACGCAGTATTTT. Amino acid sequence: CASSTQPSLYTDTQYF.

The chain has TRBV12-3 or TRBV12-4 and TRBJ2-1, with 12 bases identical to TRBD2. The V gene end was trimmed by 4 bases and the J gene end by 4 bases; junction bases not matched to a gene: 14. The CDR3 spans 19 residues. The chain's CDR3 is CASSSLRLAGEVRYNEQFF. CDR3 DNA: TGTGCCAGCAGTTCCCTCCGACTAGCGGGAGAGGTCCGATACAATGAGCAGTTCTTC.

This clonotype was seen more than once but under ten times. This sequence joins TRBV18 and TRBJ1-1; tentatively, D is TRBD1 (5 bases). Looked up from germline, CDR1 is KGHSH and CDR2 is LQKENI. The CDR3 extends over 14 amino acids. V was pared by 1 base and J by 1 base, with 7 bases between. The CDR3 DNA is TGTGCCAGCTCACCACGGACAACGAACACTGAAGCTTTCTTT. Protein product: CASSPRTTNTEAFF.